This entry concerns a single TCR beta chain. This record belongs to a study of cytomegalovirus exposure and HLA in healthy donors. PCR amplification relied on 60 Vbeta primers (plus 13 Jbeta primers). Sequencing was performed with immunoSEQ multiplex PCR; in TCRdb, only in-frame clones are kept and a portion is missing. The top ten hold about 0.82% of the sample, which has roughly 180,000 clones, roughly 80% seen once. The TCR originated in a woman between 18 and 30 years old in good health and CMV-seronegative. What was sequenced was PBMCs.

The CDR3 spells CASSLPLPESEKLFF. DNA for the CDR3: TGTGCCAGCAGCTTACCCCTCCCGGAGAGTGAAAAACTGTTTTTT. The gene calls are TRBV7-9 and TRBJ1-4; D is unresolved. V lost 2 bases and J lost 7, with 14 bases in between. Germline loops: CDR1 SEHNR, CDR2 FQNEAQ (reference sequence). The CDR3 spans 15 residues.